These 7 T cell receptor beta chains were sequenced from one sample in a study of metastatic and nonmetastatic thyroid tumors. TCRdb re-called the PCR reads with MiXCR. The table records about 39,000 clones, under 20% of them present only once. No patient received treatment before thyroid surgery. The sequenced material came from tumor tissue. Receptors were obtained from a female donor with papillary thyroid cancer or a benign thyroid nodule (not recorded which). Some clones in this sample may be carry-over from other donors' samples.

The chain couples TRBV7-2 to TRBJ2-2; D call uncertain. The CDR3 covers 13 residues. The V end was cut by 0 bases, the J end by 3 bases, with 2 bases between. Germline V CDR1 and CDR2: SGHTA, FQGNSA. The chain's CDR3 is CASSLAYTGELFF. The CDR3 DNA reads TGTGCCAGCAGCTTAGCCTACACCGGGGAGCTGTTTTTT. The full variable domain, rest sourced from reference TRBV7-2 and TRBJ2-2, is GAGVSQSPSNKVTEKGKDVELRCDPISGHTALYWYRQSLGQGLEFLIYFQGNSAPDKSGLPSDRFSAERTGGSVSTLTIQRTQQEDSAVYLCASSLAYTGELFFGEGSRLTVL.

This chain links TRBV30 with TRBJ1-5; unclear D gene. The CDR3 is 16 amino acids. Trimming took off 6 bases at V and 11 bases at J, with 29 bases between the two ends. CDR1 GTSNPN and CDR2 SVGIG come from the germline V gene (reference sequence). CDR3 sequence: CACNPCTGHRRMTQHF. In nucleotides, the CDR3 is TGTGCCTGCAACCCCTGTACCGGCCACCGACGTATGACCCAGCATTTT.

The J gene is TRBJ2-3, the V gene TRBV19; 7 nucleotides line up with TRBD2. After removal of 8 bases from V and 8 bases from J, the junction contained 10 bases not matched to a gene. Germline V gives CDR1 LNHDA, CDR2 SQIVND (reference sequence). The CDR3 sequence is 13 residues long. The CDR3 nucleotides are TGTGCCAGTTCTTCTGGACTAGTGGGTACGCAGTATTTT. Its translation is CASSSGLVGTQYF. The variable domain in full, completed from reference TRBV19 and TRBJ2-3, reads DGGITQSPKYLFRKEGQNVTLSCEQNLNHDAMYWYRQDPGQGLRLIYYSQIVNDFQKGDIAEGYSVSREKKESFPLTVTSAQKNPTAFYLCASSSGLVGTQYFGPGTRLTVL.

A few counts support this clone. The CDR3: CASTPAVYYGYTF. The DNA for the CDR3 is TGTGCCAGTACCCCCGCAGTCTACTATGGCTACACCTTC. The chain employs TRBV19 and TRBJ1-2; no reliable D call. CDR1 is LNHDA and CDR2 is SQIVND in the germline V gene (reference sequence). The CDR3 runs to 13 residues. V was shortened by 7 bases and J by 3 bases, with 12 bases between the two germline ends.

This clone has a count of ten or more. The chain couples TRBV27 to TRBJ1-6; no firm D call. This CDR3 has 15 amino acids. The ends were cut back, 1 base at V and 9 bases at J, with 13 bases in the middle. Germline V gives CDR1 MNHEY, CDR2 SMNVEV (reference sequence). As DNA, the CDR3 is TGTGCCAGCAGTTTATTCGGAACAGAGGGTTCACCCCTCCACTTT. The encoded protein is CASSLFGTEGSPLHF.

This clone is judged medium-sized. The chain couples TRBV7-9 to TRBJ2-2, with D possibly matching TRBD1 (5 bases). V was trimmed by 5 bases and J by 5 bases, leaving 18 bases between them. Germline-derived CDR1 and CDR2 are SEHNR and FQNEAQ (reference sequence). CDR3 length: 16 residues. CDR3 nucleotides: TGTGCCAGCAGCCTCTCGGGCAGGGTGGATACCGGGGAGCTGTTTTTT. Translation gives CASSLSGRVDTGELFF.

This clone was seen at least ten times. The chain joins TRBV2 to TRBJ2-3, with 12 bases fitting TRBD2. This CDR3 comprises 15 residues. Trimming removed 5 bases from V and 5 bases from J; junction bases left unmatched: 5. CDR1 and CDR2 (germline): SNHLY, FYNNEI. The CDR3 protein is CASSLTSGRGDTQYF. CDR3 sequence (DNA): TGTGCCAGCAGTTTGACTAGCGGGAGAGGAGATACGCAGTATTTT.